The present entry profiles one TCR beta chain with its context. This entry belongs to a study of shared T cell receptors in the human thymus. The V end was cut by 5 bases, the J end by 0 bases, with 14 bases between. CDR1 MGHDK and CDR2 SYGVNS come from the germline V gene. CDR3 length: 16 residues. The method was immunoSEQ multiplex PCR; TCRdb's version includes in-frame clones alone and lacks a portion of them. The sample lists about 540,000 clones, 75% to 85% seen once, with about 0.012% in the top ten. These records were also assigned to another study, of human thymus T cells. Per that study: Thymic material originated from resections removed in the course of corrective heart surgery. Unrelated individuals were reported by related research to share highly overlapping thymic repertoires.

This chain joins TRBV25-1 and TRBJ1-3, with a possible D match to TRBD1 (6 bases). The TCR was taken from a boy under two years old with a congenital heart defect. The sequencing sample was made of thymocytes. The CDR3 bases are TGTGCCAGCAGTCCCCCAGACAGGCGCTCTGGAAACACCATATATTTT. Translating it yields CASSPPDRRSGNTIYF.